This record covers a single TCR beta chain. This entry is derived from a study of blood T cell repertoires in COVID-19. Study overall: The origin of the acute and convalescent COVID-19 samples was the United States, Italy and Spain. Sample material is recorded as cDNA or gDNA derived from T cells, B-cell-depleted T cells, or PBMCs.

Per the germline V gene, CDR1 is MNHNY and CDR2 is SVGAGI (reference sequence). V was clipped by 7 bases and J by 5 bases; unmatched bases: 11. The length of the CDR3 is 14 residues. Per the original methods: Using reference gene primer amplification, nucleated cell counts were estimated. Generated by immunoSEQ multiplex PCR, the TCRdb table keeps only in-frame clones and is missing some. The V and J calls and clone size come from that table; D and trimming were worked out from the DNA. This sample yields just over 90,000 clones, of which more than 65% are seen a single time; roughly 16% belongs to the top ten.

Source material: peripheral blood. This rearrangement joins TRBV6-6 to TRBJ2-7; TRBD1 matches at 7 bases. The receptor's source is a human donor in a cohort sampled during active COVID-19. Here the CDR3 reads CASNLDRARDEQYF. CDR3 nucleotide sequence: TGTGCCAGCAACCTAGACAGGGCCAGAGACGAGCAGTACTTC.